This entry lists 10 T cell receptor beta chains sequenced from one sample in a study of OX40 agonist ivuxolimab in advanced cancers. The protocol was immunoSEQ multiplex PCR, while the TCRdb copy is restricted to in-frame clones and leaves out a portion. The data show about 80,000 clones, approximately 92% seen once. The sample here was CD4+ or CD8+ T cells sorted from blood, taken in a trial of the OX40 agonist ivuxolimab. The origin of the receptors is an adult with an advanced solid tumor such as melanoma, head and neck, liver or kidney cancer.

The chain carries TRBV28 and TRBJ2-7; 7 nucleotides agree with TRBD1. The V gene end was trimmed by 7 bases and the J gene end by 4 bases; junction bases not matched to a gene: 10. The V gene's germline CDR1 is MDHEN and CDR2 SYDVKM. This CDR3 is 14 amino acids long. The CDR3 loop is CASISTGRFYEQYF. The CDR3 DNA reads as TGTGCCAGCATCTCGACAGGGAGATTTTACGAGCAGTACTTC. The full variable domain, completed using reference TRBV28 and TRBJ2-7, is DVKVTQSSRYLVKRTGEKVFLECVQDMDHENMFWYRQDPGLGLRLIYFSYDVKMKEKGDIPEGYSVSREKKERFSLILESASTNQTSMYLCASISTGRFYEQYFGPGTRLTVT.

The chain uses TRBV6-1 and TRBJ2-5; D perhaps matches TRBD2 (6 bases). V lost 4 bases, J lost 9 bases, and 21 bases lay in between. In germline, CDR1 is MNHNS, CDR2 SASEGT. This CDR3 has 15 amino acids. CDR3 coding DNA: TGTGCCAGCAGTGGCACTACTACCTTTGGGGGGTCCCAGTACTTC. Protein product: CASSGTTTFGGSQYF.

V is TRBV19 and J is TRBJ2-1; no firm D call. V lost 4 bases, J lost 7 bases, and 8 bases lay in between. This CDR3 region has 12 residues. The germline V gene has CDR1 LNHDA and CDR2 SQIVND (reference sequence). The DNA for the CDR3 is TGTGCCAGTAGTAAAGGGTGGAATGAGCAGTTCTTC. Its protein is CASSKGWNEQFF.

For the CDR3, the DNA is TGTGCCAGCTCACCGAAACCCGAGGACTATGGCTACACCTTC. Protein product: CASSPKPEDYGYTF. The V gene is TRBV18, the J gene TRBJ1-2, with D hard to call. CDR1 and CDR2 from the germline V gene are KGHSH and LQKENI. The CDR3 is made up of 14 amino acids. V was cut by 3 bases and J by 3 bases, with 11 bases left in between. The full variable domain, with the rest looked up from reference TRBV18 and TRBJ1-2, is NAGVMQNPRHLVRRRGQEARLRCSPMKGHSHVYWYRQLPEEGLKFMVYLQKENIIDESGMPKERFSAEFPKEGPSILRIQQVVRGDSAAYFCASSPKPEDYGYTFGSGTRLTVV.

The count of this clone is one. The chain couples TRBV27 to TRBJ1-2; D is uncertain. The CDR3 is 13 amino acids. Between the trimmed V and J ends, which lost 3 bases and 1 base, there was a span of 6 bases. Germline V gene sequence: CDR1 MNHEY, CDR2 SMNVEV (reference sequence). CDR3 coding DNA: TGTGCCAGCAGTTTTCGCGGTAACTATGGCTACACCTTC. Encoded protein: CASSFRGNYGYTF.

The chain has TRBV19 and TRBJ1-2, with a weak D call TRBD1 (6 bases). Germline CDR1 LNHDA, CDR2 SQIVND (reference sequence). V shed 6 bases and J shed 4 bases, with 18 bases lying between them. The CDR3 has 15 residues. CDR3 region: CASRGTGIRFYGYTF. CDR3 DNA sequence: TGTGCCAGTAGAGGAACAGGGATAAGATTCTATGGCTACACCTTC.

This clone has only one observation. The chain combines TRBV28 with TRBJ1-4; D call uncertain. The CDR3 has 15 amino acids. V lost 1 base and J 5 bases, leaving 11 bases between the germline ends. Germline values: CDR1 MDHEN, CDR2 SYDVKM. CDR3: CASSLSAGFNEKLFF. The CDR3 DNA follows: TGTGCCAGCAGTTTATCGGCAGGCTTCAATGAAAAACTGTTTTTT.

This chain joins TRBV28 and TRBJ1-2; TRBD1 is a possible D gene (6 bases). Germline V gene sequence: CDR1 MDHEN, CDR2 SYDVKM. The CDR3 has 13 amino acids. V was clipped by 8 bases and J by 4 bases, with 14 bases between them. The CDR3 is CASGPGAGYGYTF. CDR3 coding DNA: TGTGCCAGCGGTCCGGGGGCCGGCTATGGCTACACCTTC.

This sequence joins TRBV28 and TRBJ2-7; D is possibly TRBD2 (7 bases). Germline CDR1 and CDR2: MDHEN and SYDVKM. This CDR3 has 12 amino acids. The ends were cut back, 2 bases at V and 12 bases at J, with 14 bases in the middle. The CDR3 loop reads CASSLTGGRAYF. For the CDR3, the DNA is TGTGCCAGCAGTTTAACCGGGGGGCGCGCGTACTTC.

V is TRBV7-9 and J is TRBJ2-5; D possibly corresponds to TRBD2 (5 bases). This CDR3 is built from 17 residues. Germline V CDR1 and CDR2: SEHNR, FQNEAQ (reference sequence). Deletions cut 2 bases from V and 3 bases from J, with 19 bases between. The CDR3 here is CASSLRKLAVGKETQYF. Written as DNA, the CDR3 is TGTGCCAGCAGCTTAAGGAAGCTAGCAGTAGGGAAAGAGACCCAGTACTTC.